This is a list of T cell receptor beta chains from one sample in a study of cytomegalovirus exposure and HLA in healthy donors. Method: immunoSEQ multiplex PCR; TCRdb's copy keeps in-frame clones and lacks some. The table lists about 120,000 clones, 81% of them singletons. Sequencing was carried out using PBMCs. The receptors were gathered from a man between 40 and 49 years old in good health and CMV-seronegative. Both conserved end residues are part of each CDR3. D genes are given only for firm matches. Expanded clones get a size class; other rows say once, few or many, or leave the size out.

j_call cdr3_length clone_size d_call v_call cdr3_nt cdr3_aa
TRBJ2-5 13 - - TRBV19 TGTGCCAGTAGTATGGCGGTGCAAGAGACCCAGTACTTC CASSMAVQETQYF
TRBJ2-6 16 - TRBD1 TRBV2 TGTGCCAGCAGTGCCTACAGGGGAACTGGGGCCAACGGCCTGACTTTC CASSAYRGTGANGLTF
TRBJ2-1 15 - - TRBV19 TGTGCCAGTAGTATTTCACCGAGCTCCTACAATGAGCAGTTCTTC CASSISPSSYNEQFF
TRBJ2-7 15 - - TRBV6-1 TGTGCCAGCAGTGAAGCGAAACAGGGACCCTACGAGCAGTACTTC CASSEAKQGPYEQYF
TRBJ1-2 13 - TRBD1 TRBV9 TGTGCCAGCAGCGTAGGAGGGGGCGATGGCTACACCTTC CASSVGGGDGYTF
TRBJ2-2 14 - - TRBV5-4 TGTGCCAGCAGCTTGGGACTACACACCGGGGAGCTGTTTTTT CASSLGLHTGELFF
TRBJ2-7 12 - TRBD1 TRBV28 TGTGCCACTCTGGACAGGGGGCAAGAGCAGTACTTC CATLDRGQEQYF
TRBJ1-2 16 - TRBD1 TRBV27 TGTGCCAGCAGTTTCTCCCTCACAGGGGGCTACTATGGCTACACCTTC CASSFSLTGGYYGYTF
TRBJ2-3 18 - - TRBV9 TGTGCCAGCAGCCCAGGGGCGAGTAGCGGGCAAAGCACAGATACGCAGTATTTT CASSPGASSGQSTDTQYF
TRBJ1-6 15 - TRBD1 TRBV11-1 TGTGCCAGCAGCCCAAGGACAGGGGGTAATTCACCCCTCCACTTT CASSPRTGGNSPLHF
TRBJ1-3 16 - TRBD1 TRBV18 TGTGCCAGCTCGTGGGACAGTAGAGGATCTGGAAACACCATATATTTT CASSWDSRGSGNTIYF
TRBJ2-1 13 - - TRBV9 TGTGCCAGCAGCGTAGGCAGATACAATGAGCAGTTCTTC CASSVGRYNEQFF
TRBJ2-1 15 - TRBD2 TRBV5-4 TGTGCCAGCAGCCCCGGCCAGCGGGAGGGCCATGAGCAGTTCTTC CASSPGQREGHEQFF
TRBJ1-5 15 once - TRBV4-1 TGCGCCAGCAGCCAAGATTTCGTTAGCAATCAGCCCCAGCATTTT CASSQDFVSNQPQHF
TRBJ1-6 16 - TRBD1 TRBV4-3 TGCGCCAGCAGCCAAGAGGGGACAGGCTTTAATTCACCCCTCCACTTT CASSQEGTGFNSPLHF
TRBJ2-3 14 - - TRBV5-1 TGCGCCAGCCGCGGGGCAGAGGGCACAGATACGCAGTATTTT CASRGAEGTDTQYF
TRBJ1-3 14 - - TRBV30 TGTGCCTGGAGCGCCAGGGGCTCTGGAAACACCATATATTTT CAWSARGSGNTIYF